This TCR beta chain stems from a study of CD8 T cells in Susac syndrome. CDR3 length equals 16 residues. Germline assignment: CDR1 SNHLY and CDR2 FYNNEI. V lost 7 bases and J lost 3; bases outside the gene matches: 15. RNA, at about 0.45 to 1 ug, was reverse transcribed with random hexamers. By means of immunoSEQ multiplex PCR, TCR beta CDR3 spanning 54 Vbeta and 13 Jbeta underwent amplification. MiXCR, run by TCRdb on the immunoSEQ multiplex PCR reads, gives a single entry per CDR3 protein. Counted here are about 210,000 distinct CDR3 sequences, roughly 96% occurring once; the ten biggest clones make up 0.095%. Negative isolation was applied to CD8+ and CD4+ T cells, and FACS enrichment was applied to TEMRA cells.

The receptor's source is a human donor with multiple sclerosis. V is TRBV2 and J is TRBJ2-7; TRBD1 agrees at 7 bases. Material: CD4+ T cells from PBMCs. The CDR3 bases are TGTGCCAGCATGACGATCGGACAGGCCCTTATCTACGAGCAGTACTTC. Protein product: CASMTIGQALIYEQYF. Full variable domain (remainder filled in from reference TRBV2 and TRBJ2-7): EPEVTQTPSHQVTQMGQEVILRCVPISNHLYFYWYRQILGQKVEFLVSFYNNEISEKSEIFDDQFSVERPDGSNFTLKIRSTKLEDSAMYFCASMTIGQALIYEQYFGPGTRLTVT.